This T cell receptor (beta chain) emerged from a study of monozygotic twins with inflammatory bowel disease. Study-level findings and limits: Findings did not support one strong IBD-associated signal or clonotype. Compared with healthy co-twins, IBD patients showed reduced TCRbeta repertoire diversity by inverse Simpson.

Each UMI, carrying a 6-nucleotide sample barcode, came from template switching. For each CDR3 protein, TCRdb gives one entry from its re-call of the 5' RACE reads, without DNA. The sample has fewer than 400,000 distinct CDR3 sequences. About this clonotype itself: Its antigen remains unidentified.

The sequenced sample was blood. The clonotype was recovered from a human donor with ulcerative colitis or Crohn's disease, or a healthy co-twin of an affected twin (not recorded which).

CDR3 sequence reads: CASSLGGTSTGELFF. The gene calls are TRBV7-2 and TRBJ2-2; TCRdb gives TRBD1 as the D gene, but with no DNA this cannot be confirmed. CDR3 length equals 15 residues. Looked up from germline, CDR1 is SGHTA and CDR2 is FQGNSA. Full variable domain (rest looked up from reference TRBV7-2 and TRBJ2-2): GAGVSQSPSNKVTEKGKDVELRCDPISGHTALYWYRQSLGQGLEFLIYFQGNSAPDKSGLPSDRFSAERTGGSVSTLTIQRTQQEDSAVYLCASSLGGTSTGELFFGEGSRLTVL.